A selection of T cell receptor beta chains follows, all from one sample in a study of shared clonotypes between healthy human individuals. Clones were sequenced by immunoSEQ multiplex PCR, and TCRdb holds only the in-frame ones, with some missing. This sample carries about 2 million clones, about 95% of them seen once, and the ten largest clones take 1.1%. Sequenced material: naive CD8+ T cells sorted from blood. The receptors originated from a man younger than 35 in good health. Both conserved end residues are part of each CDR3. A D gene is named only where the DNA matches it firmly. Rows may omit the clone size; those that give it use once, few, many or a size class.

>TRBV4-1|.|.|TRBJ1-3
TGCGCCAGCAGCCAAGAAGGGGTGGACTCAAACACCATATATTTT
CASSQEGVDSNTIYF
>TRBV27|.|TRBD2|TRBJ2-7
TGTGCCAGCAGTCTAGCGGCACCCTACGAGCAGTACTTC
CASSLAAPYEQYF
>TRBV11-2|.|.|TRBJ2-3
TGTGCCAGCAGCTTAGATAGCACAGATACGCAGTATTTT
CASSLDSTDTQYF
>TRBV30|.|.|TRBJ2-7
TGTGCCTGGTGGGCCGGGGACGAGCAGTACTTC
CAWWAGDEQYF
>TRBV2|.|.|TRBJ2-7
TGTGCCAGCAGACCCTCCCGGGACCGGAACTACGAGCAGTACTTC
CASRPSRDRNYEQYF
>TRBV19|.|.|TRBJ1-6
TGTGCCAGTAGTATCGGGGAAGGCTCACCCCTCCACTTT
CASSIGEGSPLHF
>TRBV5-6|.|.|TRBJ1-2
TGTGCCAGCAGCTTGGGAAGCGCGGCAGGCTACACCTTC
CASSLGSAAGYTF
>TRBV5-1|.|.|TRBJ2-7
TGCGCCAGCAGCCCCGAGGGGGACTATTACTACGAGCAGTACTTC
CASSPEGDYYYEQYF
>TRBV5-6|.|.|TRBJ1-1
TGTGCCAGCAGGTTGGGGGGGAGCCTTTCCACTGAAGCTTTCTTT
CASRLGGSLSTEAFF
>TRBV6-5|.|TRBD2|TRBJ2-1
TGTGCCAGCAGTTACTCCGCGGGAGGATTTTACAATGAGCAGTTCTTC
CASSYSAGGFYNEQFF
>TRBV5-1|.|TRBD2|TRBJ2-3
TGCGCCAGCAGCTTGGCCGCGGGGGGTTACACAGATACGCAGTATTTT
CASSLAAGGYTDTQYF
>TRBV27|.|.|TRBJ1-1
TGTGCCAGCGGCCCCGGGGTAAGCACTGAAGCTTTCTTT
CASGPGVSTEAFF
>TRBV9|few|.|TRBJ1-6
TGTGCCAGCAGCGTAGCGGGTTCACCCCTCCACTTT
CASSVAGSPLHF
>TRBV30|.|TRBD2|TRBJ2-1
TGTGCCTTACTAGCGTTGTGGTCCAATGAGCAGTTCTTC
CALLALWSNEQFF
>TRBV30|.|.|TRBJ1-2
TGTGCCTGGAGTTCAGATAACTATGGCTACACCTTC
CAWSSDNYGYTF
>TRBV30|.|.|TRBJ2-7
TGTGCCTGGAGTGGGGAAGGGGACGAGCAGTACTTC
CAWSGEGDEQYF
>TRBV5-1|.|TRBD1|TRBJ2-7
TGCGCCAGCAGCTTTACAGGACAGGGGGACTACGAGCAGTACTTC
CASSFTGQGDYEQYF
>TRBV27|once|.|TRBJ1-1
TGTGCCAGCAGTTTATCAGGGGAAACCCCCCTGAACACTGAAGCTTTCTTT
CASSLSGETPLNTEAFF
>TRBV4-1|.|.|TRBJ1-2
TGCGCCAGCAGCCAAGTGCTACAGGGAATGGATGGCTATGGCTACACCTTC
CASSQVLQGMDGYGYTF
>TRBV28|once|.|TRBJ1-1
TGTGCCAGCAGTTATGAAGACGGAATGAACACTGAAGCTTTCTTT
CASSYEDGMNTEAFF
>TRBV4-3|once|TRBD2|TRBJ2-7
TGCGCCAGCAGCCCCGGGGAGCGGGAGGGCATCTACGAGCAGTACTTC
CASSPGEREGIYEQYF
>TRBV5-6|.|.|TRBJ2-5
TGTGCCAGCAGCTTTGGGGATCCGGGGGTTCAGTACTTC
CASSFGDPGVQYF
>TRBV5-6|.|.|TRBJ1-4
TGTGCCTCAACGTTGGGGACCCCGCAGGAAAAACTGTTTTTT
CASTLGTPQEKLFF
>TRBV16|once|TRBD1|TRBJ2-7
TGTGCCAGCAGCCAATTCCAGGACCCTGGACAGGGGCCGTACGAGCAGTACTTC
CASSQFQDPGQGPYEQYF
>TRBV18|once|.|TRBJ1-2
TGTGCCAGCTCACCCCCCCCTGGTCTTTTTAATGGCTACACCTTC
CASSPPPGLFNGYTF
>TRBV30|.|.|TRBJ2-2
TGTGCCCAGATAGAAGTTCATAGGGCCGGGGAGCTGTTTTTT
CAQIEVHRAGELFF
>TRBV19|.|.|TRBJ2-7
TGTGCCAGTAGTATAAGTTCTCGGACAACCTACGAGCAGTACTTC
CASSISSRTTYEQYF
>TRBV7-2|.|.|TRBJ2-7
TGTGCCAGCAGCTTAGCTAGCCGGGACCCTTCCTACGAGCAGTACTTC
CASSLASRDPSYEQYF
>TRBV7-9|.|TRBD1|TRBJ2-7
TGTGCCAGCACACCGGGACAGGGGGATTCCTACGAGCAGTACTTC
CASTPGQGDSYEQYF
>TRBV10-2|.|TRBD1|TRBJ2-7
TGCGCCAGCAGTGAGTCAGGGACAGGTCCCTACGAGCAGTACTTC
CASSESGTGPYEQYF
>TRBV10-2|.|.|TRBJ2-5
TGCGCCAGCAGTGAGTCGGGCGGGCGACAAGAGACCCAGTACTTC
CASSESGGRQETQYF
>TRBV27|few|TRBD1|TRBJ1-5
TGTGCCAGCAGTTTGACAGGGGGCAATCAGCCCCAGCATTTT
CASSLTGGNQPQHF
>TRBV4-3|.|.|TRBJ2-1
TGCGCCAGCAGCCAAGATCGTGGAGCGGGTTCCTACAATGAGCAGTTCTTC
CASSQDRGAGSYNEQFF
>TRBV28|.|.|TRBJ2-1
TGTGCCAGCAGTTTGGAGGATCCCTCCTACAATGAGCAGTTCTTC
CASSLEDPSYNEQFF
>TRBV9|.|TRBD2|TRBJ2-7
TGTGCCAGCAGCGTAGCGGCGGGGGGCTCCTACGAGCAGTACTTC
CASSVAAGGSYEQYF
>TRBV4-3|.|.|TRBJ2-3
TGCGCCAGCAGCCAAGGGACTACCTTTACTAGCACAGATACGCAGTATTTT
CASSQGTTFTSTDTQYF
>TRBV9|.|TRBD1|TRBJ1-6
TGTGCCAGCAGCGTAAGTGGGACAGGGAACTCACCCCTCCACTTT
CASSVSGTGNSPLHF
>TRBV30|.|TRBD2|TRBJ2-7
TGTGCCTGGAGTTTGCGGGGGGGCCACGAGCAGTACTTC
CAWSLRGGHEQYF
>TRBV27|.|TRBD1|TRBJ1-2
TGTGCCAGCAGGGGGACAGGGGGGTGGTATGGCTACACCTTC
CASRGTGGWYGYTF
>TRBV19|.|.|TRBJ2-2
TGTGCCAGTAGTCTAGAGGGGACCGGGGAGCTGTTTTTT
CASSLEGTGELFF
>TRBV30|.|TRBD1|TRBJ2-1
TGTGCCTGGAGTCTACAAGGGGGCCTCGGTTCCTACAATGAGCAGTTCTTC
CAWSLQGGLGSYNEQFF
>TRBV15|.|.|TRBJ1-6
TGTGCCACCAGCAGAGCGACCGGGGTCAATTCACCCCTCCACTTT
CATSRATGVNSPLHF
>TRBV6-5|.|.|TRBJ2-7
TGTGCCAGCAGTTACAGGGCTTCCTACGAGCAGTACTTC
CASSYRASYEQYF
>TRBV11-2|once|.|TRBJ2-1
TGTGCCAGCAGAGGTCATGAGCAGTTCTTC
CASRGHEQFF